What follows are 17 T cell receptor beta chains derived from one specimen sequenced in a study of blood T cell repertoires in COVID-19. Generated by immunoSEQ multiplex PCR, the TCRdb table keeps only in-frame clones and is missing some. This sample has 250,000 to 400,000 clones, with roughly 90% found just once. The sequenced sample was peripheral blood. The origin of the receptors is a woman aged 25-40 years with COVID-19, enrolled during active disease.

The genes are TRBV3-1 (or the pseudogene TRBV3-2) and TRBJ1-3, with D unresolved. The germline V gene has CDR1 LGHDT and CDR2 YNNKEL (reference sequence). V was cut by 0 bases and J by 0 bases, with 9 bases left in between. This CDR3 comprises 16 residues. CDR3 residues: CASSQELLSSGNTIYF. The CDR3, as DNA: TGTGCCAGCAGCCAAGAACTTTTGAGCTCTGGAAACACCATATATTTT.

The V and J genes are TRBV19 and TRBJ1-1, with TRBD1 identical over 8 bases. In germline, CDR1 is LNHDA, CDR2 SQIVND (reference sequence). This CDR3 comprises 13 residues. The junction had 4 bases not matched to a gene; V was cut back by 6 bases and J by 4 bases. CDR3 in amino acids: CASSTDRVTEAFF. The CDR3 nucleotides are TGTGCCAGTAGCACGGACAGGGTCACTGAAGCTTTCTTT.

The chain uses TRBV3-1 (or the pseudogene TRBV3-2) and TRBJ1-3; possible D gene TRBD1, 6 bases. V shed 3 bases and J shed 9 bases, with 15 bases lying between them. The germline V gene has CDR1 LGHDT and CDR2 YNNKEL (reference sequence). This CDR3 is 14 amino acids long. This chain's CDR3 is CASSQMGQSGTIYF. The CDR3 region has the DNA TGTGCCAGCAGCCAGATGGGACAATCAGGCACCATATATTTT.

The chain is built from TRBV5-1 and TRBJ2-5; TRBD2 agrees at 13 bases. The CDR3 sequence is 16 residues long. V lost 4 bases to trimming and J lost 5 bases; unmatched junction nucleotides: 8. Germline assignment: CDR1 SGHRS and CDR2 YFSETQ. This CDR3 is CASSPTSGRAEETQYF. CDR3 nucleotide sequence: TGCGCCAGCAGCCCAACTAGCGGGAGGGCCGAGGAGACCCAGTACTTC.

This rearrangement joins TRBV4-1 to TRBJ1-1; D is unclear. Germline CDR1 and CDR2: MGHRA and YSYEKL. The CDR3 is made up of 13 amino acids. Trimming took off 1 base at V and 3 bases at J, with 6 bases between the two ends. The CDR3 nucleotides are TGCGCCAGCAGCCAAGGGGCGCACACTGAAGCTTTCTTT. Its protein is CASSQGAHTEAFF.

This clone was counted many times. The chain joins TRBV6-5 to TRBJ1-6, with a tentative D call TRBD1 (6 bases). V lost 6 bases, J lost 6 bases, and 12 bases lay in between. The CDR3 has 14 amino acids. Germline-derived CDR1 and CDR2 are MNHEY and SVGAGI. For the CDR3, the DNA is TGTGCCAGCAGGTCCGGGACAATTAATTCACCCCTCCACTTT. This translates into CASRSGTINSPLHF.

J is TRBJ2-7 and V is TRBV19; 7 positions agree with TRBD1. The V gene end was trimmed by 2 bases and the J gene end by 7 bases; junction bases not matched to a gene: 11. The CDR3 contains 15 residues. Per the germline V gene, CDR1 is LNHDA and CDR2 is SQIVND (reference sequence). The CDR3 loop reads CASSIQAGGTGEQYF. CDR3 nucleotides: TGTGCCAGTAGTATACAGGCAGGGGGTACGGGGGAGCAGTACTTC.

Here the CDR3 DNA reads TGTGCCAGCAGCTTAGAGCTCGGACATTCCACTGAAGCTTTCTTT. This codes for CASSLELGHSTEAFF. This chain uses TRBV7-2 with TRBJ1-1; D might be TRBD1 (5 bases). Trimming took off 1 base at V and 4 bases at J, with 13 bases between the two ends. CDR3 length: 15 residues. Germline CDR1 and CDR2: SGHTA and FQGNSA.

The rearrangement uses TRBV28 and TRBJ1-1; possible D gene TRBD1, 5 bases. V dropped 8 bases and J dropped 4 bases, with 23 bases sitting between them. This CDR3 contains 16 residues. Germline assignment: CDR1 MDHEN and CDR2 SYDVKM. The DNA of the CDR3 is TGTGCCAGCCGAAGCCCCAGTAGGGGCGCAGGCACTGAAGCTTTCTTT. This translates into CASRSPSRGAGTEAFF.

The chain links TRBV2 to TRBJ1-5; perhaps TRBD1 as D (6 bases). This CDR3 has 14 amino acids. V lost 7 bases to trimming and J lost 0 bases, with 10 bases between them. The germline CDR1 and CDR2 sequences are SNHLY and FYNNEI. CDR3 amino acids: CASKAGVSNQPQHF. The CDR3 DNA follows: TGTGCCAGCAAAGCAGGGGTTAGCAATCAGCCCCAGCATTTT.

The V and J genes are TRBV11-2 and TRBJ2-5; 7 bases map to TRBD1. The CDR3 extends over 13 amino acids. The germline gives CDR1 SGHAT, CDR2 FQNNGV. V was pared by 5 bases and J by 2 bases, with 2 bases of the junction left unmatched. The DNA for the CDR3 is TGTGCCAGCAGCCGACAGGGTCAAGAGACCCAGTACTTC. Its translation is CASSRQGQETQYF. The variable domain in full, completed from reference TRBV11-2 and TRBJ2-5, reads EAGVAQSPRYKIIEKRQSVAFWCNPISGHATLYWYQQILGQGPKLLIQFQNNGVVDDSQLPKDRFSAERLKGVDSTLKIQPAKLEDSAVYLCASSRQGQETQYFGPGTRLLVL.

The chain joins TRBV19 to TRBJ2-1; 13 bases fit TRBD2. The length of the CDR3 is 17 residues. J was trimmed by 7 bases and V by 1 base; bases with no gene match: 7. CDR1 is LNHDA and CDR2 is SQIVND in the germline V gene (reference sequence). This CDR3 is CASSIAGLAGDRNEQFF. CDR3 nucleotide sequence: TGTGCCAGTAGTATAGCAGGACTAGCGGGAGATAGGAATGAGCAGTTCTTC.

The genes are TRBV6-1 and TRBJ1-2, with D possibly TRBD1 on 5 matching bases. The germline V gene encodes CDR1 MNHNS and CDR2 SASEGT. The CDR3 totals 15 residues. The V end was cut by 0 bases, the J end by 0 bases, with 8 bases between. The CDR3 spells CASSEASGANYGYTF. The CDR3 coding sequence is TGTGCCAGCAGTGAAGCTTCGGGGGCTAACTATGGCTACACCTTC.

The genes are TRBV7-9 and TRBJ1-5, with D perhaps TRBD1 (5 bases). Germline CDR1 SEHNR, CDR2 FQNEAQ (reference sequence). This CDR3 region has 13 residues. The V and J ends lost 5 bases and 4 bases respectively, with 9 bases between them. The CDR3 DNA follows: TGTGCCAGCAGCCCGGAGGGGAATCAGCCCCAGCATTTT. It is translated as CASSPEGNQPQHF.

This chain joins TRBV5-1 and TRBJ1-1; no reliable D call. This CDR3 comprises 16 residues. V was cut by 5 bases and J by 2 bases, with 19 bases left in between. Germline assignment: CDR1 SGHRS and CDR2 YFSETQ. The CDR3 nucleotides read TGCGCCAGCAGAGTAGAAAGAGCCAGGCTTAACACTGAAGCTTTCTTT. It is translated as CASRVERARLNTEAFF.

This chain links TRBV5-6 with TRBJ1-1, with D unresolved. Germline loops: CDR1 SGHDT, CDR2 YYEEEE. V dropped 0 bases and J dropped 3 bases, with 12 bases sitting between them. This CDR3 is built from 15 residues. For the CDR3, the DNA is TGTGCCAGCAGCTTGGGTCCGGGGTCGGACACTGAAGCTTTCTTT. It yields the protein CASSLGPGSDTEAFF.

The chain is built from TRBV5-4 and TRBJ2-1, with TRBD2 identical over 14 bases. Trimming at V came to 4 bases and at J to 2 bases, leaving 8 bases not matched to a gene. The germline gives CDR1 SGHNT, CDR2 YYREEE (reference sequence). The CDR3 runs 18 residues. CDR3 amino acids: CASSPGTSGGFPYNEQFF. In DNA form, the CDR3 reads TGTGCCAGCAGCCCAGGGACTAGCGGGGGATTCCCCTACAATGAGCAGTTCTTC.